This TCR beta chain was recorded in a study of response to subunit inactivated influenza vaccine. Study outcomes and limitations: There was a suggestion from the authors that each seasonal influenza vaccination recruits few new T cells.

From the RT-PCR reads, TCRdb called clonotypes with MiXCR, one entry per CDR3 protein. This sample has roughly 650,000 distinct CDR3 sequences, with 11% to 15% found just once. Looked up from germline, CDR1 is ENHRY and CDR2 is SYGVKD. Deletions cut 11 bases from V and 2 bases from J, with 11 bases between. The length of the CDR3 is 12 residues. In the case of this clonotype: Antigen unknown.

Specimen: PBMCs from blood, collected 14 days before vaccination. The chain couples TRBV10-3 to TRBJ2-3, with TRBD2 as a possible D gene (5 bases). The source is a middle-aged man who received an inactivated influenza vaccine. Here the CDR3 DNA reads TGTGCCGCATCCGGGAACACAGATACGCAGTATTTT. Protein sequence: CAASGNTDTQYF.